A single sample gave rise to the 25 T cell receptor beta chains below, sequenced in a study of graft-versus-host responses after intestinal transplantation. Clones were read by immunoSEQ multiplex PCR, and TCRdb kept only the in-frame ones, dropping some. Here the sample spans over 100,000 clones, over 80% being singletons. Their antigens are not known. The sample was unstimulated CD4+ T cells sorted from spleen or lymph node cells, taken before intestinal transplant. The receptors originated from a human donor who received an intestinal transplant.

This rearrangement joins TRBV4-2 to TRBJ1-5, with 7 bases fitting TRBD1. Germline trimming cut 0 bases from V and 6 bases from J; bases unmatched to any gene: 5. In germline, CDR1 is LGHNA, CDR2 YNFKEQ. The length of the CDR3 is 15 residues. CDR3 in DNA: TGTGCCAGCAGCCAAGACGAGGGGGCCGGTCAGCCCCAGCATTTT. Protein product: CASSQDEGAGQPQHF.

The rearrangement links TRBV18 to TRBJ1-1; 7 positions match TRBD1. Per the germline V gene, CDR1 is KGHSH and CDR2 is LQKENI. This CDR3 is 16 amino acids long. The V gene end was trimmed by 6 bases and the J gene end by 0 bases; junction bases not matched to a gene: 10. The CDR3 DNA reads TGTGCCAGCTCCTCAAGGGTGACAGGGCTGAACACTGAAGCTTTCTTT. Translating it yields CASSSRVTGLNTEAFF. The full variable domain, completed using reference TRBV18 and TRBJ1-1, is NAGVMQNPRHLVRRRGQEARLRCSPMKGHSHVYWYRQLPEEGLKFMVYLQKENIIDESGMPKERFSAEFPKEGPSILRIQQVVRGDSAAYFCASSSRVTGLNTEAFFGQGTRLTVV.

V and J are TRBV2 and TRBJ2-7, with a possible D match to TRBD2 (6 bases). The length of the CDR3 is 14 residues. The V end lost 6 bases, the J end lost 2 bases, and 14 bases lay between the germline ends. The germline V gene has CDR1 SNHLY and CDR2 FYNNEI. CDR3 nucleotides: TGTGCCAGCAGACCCCGGGGGAACCCCTACGAGCAGTACTTC. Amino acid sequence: CASRPRGNPYEQYF.

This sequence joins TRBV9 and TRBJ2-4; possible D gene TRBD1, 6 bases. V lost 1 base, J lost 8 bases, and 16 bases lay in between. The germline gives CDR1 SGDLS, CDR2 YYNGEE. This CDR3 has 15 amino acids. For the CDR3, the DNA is TGTGCCAGCAGCGTAAATACAGGGCCTGCGGACATTCAGTACTTC. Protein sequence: CASSVNTGPADIQYF.

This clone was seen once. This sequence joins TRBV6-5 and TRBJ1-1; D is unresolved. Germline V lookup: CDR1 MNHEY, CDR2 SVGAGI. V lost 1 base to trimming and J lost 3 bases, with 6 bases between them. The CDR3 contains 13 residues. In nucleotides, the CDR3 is TGTGCCAGCAGTTACTTAGTGGACACTGAAGCTTTCTTT. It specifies CASSYLVDTEAFF.

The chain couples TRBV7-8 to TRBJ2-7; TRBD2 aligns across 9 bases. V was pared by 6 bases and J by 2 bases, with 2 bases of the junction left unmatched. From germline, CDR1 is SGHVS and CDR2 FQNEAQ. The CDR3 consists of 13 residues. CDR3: CASRAGGAYEQYF. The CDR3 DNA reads TGTGCCAGCAGAGCGGGAGGTGCCTACGAGCAGTACTTC.

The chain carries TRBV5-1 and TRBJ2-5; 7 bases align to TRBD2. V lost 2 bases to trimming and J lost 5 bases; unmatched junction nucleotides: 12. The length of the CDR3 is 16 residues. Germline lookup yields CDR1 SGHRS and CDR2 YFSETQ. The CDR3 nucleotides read TGCGCCAGCAGCTTTGGACTCGGGGGAGGGTACGAGACCCAGTACTTC. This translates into CASSFGLGGGYETQYF. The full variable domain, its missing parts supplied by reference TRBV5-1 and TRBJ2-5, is KAGVTQTPRYLIKTRGQQVTLSCSPISGHRSVSWYQQTPGQGLQFLFEYFSETQRNKGNFPGRFSGRQFSNSRSEMNVSTLELGDSALYLCASSFGLGGGYETQYFGPGTRLLVL.

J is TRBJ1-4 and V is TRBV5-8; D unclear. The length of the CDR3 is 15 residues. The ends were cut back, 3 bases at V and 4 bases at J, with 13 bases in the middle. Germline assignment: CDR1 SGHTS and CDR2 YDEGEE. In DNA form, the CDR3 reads TGTGCCAGCAGCTGGCGGGAGGGCTATAATGAAAAACTGTTTTTT. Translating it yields CASSWREGYNEKLFF.

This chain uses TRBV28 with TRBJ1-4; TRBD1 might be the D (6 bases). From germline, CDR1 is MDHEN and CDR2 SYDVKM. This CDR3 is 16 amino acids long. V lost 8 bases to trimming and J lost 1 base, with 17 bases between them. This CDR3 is CASFPGGAETNEKLFF. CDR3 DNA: TGTGCCAGCTTTCCGGGGGGCGCCGAAACTAATGAAAAACTGTTTTTT. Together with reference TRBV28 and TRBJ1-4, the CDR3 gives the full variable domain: DVKVTQSSRYLVKRTGEKVFLECVQDMDHENMFWYRQDPGLGLRLIYFSYDVKMKEKGDIPEGYSVSREKKERFSLILESASTNQTSMYLCASFPGGAETNEKLFFGSGTQLSVL.

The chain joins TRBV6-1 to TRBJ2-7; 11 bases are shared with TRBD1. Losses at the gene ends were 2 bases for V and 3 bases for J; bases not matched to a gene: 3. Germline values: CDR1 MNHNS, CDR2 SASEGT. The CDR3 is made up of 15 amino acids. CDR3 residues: CASSERGTGGYEQYF. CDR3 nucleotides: TGTGCCAGCAGTGAACGGGGGACAGGGGGCTACGAGCAGTACTTC.

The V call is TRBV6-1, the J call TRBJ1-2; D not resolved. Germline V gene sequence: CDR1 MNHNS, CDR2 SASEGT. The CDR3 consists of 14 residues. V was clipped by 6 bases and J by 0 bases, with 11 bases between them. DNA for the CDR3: TGTGCCAGCAGACACGATTCCTCTAACTATGGCTACACCTTC. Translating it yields CASRHDSSNYGYTF.

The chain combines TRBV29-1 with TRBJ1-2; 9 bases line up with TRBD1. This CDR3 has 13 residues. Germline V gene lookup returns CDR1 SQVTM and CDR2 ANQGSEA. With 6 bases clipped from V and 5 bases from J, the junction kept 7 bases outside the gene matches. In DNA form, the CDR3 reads TGCAGCGTACAGGGGGCTCTTTCTTATGGCTACACCTTC. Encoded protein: CSVQGALSYGYTF.

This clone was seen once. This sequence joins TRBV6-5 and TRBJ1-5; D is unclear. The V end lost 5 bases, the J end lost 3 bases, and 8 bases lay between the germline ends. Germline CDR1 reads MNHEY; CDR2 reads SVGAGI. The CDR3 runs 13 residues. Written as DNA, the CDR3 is TGTGCCAGCAGTAGAGAGGACAATCAGCCCCAGCATTTT. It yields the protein CASSREDNQPQHF.

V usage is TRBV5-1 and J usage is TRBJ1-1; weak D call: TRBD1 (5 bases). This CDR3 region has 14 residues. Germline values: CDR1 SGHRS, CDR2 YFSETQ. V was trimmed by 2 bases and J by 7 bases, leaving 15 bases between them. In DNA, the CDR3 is TGCGCCAGCAGCTTTGGGACGGATCCCGGTGAAGCTTTCTTT. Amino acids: CASSFGTDPGEAFF.

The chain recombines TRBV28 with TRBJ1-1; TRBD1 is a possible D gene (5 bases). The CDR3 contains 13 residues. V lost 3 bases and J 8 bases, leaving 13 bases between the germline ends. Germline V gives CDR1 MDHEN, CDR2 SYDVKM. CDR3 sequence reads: CASSFGGTAEAFF. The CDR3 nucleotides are TGTGCCAGCAGTTTTGGGGGAACAGCCGAAGCTTTCTTT.

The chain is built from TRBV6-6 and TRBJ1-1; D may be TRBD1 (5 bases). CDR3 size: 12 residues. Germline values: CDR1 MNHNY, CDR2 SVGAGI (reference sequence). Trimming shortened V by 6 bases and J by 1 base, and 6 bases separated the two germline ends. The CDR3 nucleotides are TGTGCCAGCAGGCAGGGGAACACTGAAGCTTTCTTT. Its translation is CASRQGNTEAFF.

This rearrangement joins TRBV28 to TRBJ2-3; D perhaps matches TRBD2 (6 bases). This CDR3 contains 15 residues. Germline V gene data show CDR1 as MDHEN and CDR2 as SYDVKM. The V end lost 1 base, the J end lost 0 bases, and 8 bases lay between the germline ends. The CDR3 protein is CASSLFGTSTDTQYF. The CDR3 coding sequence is TGTGCCAGCAGTTTATTCGGGACTAGCACAGATACGCAGTATTTT.

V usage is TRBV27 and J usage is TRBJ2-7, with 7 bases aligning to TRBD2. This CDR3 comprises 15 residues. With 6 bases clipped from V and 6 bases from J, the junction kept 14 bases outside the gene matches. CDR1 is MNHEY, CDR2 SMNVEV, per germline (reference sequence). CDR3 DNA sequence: TGTGCCAGCAGAAAACCGGGACTAACTCCGGGCGAGCAGTACTTC. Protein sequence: CASRKPGLTPGEQYF.

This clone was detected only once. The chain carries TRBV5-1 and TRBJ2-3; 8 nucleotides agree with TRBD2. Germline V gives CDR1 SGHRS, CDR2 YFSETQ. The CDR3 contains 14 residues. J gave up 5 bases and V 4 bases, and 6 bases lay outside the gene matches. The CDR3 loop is CASSIAGPEDTQYF. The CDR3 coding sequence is TGCGCCAGCAGCATAGCGGGACCGGAAGATACGCAGTATTTT.

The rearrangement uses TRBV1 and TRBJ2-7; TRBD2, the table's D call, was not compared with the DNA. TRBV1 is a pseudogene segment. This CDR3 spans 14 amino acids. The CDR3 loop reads CTSSTRGLPYEQYF. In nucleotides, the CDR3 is TGCACCAGCAGCACCCGGGGACTACCCTACGAGCAGTACTTC.

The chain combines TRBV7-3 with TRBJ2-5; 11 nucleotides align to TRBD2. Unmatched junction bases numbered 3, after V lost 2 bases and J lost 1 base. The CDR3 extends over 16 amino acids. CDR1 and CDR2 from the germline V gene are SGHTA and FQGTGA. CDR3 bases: TGTGCCAGCAGCTTAGGACTAGCGGGTGTCCAAGAGACCCAGTACTTC. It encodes CASSLGLAGVQETQYF. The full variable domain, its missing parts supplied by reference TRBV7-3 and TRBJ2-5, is GAGVSQTPSNKVTEKGKYVELRCDPISGHTALYWYRQSLGQGPEFLIYFQGTGAADDSGLPNDRFFAVRPEGSVSTLKIQRTERGDSAVYLCASSLGLAGVQETQYFGPGTRLLVL.

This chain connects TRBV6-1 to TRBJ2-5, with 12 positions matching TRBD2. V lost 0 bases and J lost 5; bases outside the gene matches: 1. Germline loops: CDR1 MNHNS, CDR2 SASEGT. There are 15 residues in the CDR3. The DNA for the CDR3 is TGTGCCAGCAGTGAAGCGCTAGCGGGAGGGGAGACCCAGTACTTC. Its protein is CASSEALAGGETQYF.

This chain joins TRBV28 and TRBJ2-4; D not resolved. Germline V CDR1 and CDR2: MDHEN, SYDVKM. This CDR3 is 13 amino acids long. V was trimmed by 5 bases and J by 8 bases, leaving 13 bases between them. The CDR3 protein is CASSPTSHDIQYF. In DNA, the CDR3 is TGTGCCAGCAGTCCGACGAGCCACGACATTCAGTACTTC.

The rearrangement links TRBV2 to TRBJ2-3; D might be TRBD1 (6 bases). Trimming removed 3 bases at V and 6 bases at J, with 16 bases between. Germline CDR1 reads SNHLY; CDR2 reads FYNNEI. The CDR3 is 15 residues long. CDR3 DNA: TGTGCCAGCAGTGAGGTCGGGACATTAGGGGATACGCAGTATTTT. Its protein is CASSEVGTLGDTQYF.

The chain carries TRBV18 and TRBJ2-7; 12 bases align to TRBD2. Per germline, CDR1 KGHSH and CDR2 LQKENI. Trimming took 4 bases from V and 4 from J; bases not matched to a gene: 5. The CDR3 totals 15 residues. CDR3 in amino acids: CASSQTSGRSYEQYF. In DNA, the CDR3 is TGTGCCAGCTCACAGACTAGCGGGAGATCTTACGAGCAGTACTTC.